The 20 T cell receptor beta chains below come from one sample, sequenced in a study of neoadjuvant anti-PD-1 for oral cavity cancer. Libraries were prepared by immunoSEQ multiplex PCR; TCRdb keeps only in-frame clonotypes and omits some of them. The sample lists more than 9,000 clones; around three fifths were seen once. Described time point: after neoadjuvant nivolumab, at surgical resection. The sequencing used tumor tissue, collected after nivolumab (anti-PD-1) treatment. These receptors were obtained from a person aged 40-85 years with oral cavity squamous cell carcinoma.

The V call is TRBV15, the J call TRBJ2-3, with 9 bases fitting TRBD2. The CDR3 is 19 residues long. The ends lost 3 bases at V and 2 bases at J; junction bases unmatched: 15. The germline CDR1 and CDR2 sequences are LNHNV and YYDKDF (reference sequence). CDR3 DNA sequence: TGTGCCACCAGCAGGGGGAGAGCGGGGGGCACGGGGTACACAGATACGCAGTATTTT. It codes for CATSRGRAGGTGYTDTQYF. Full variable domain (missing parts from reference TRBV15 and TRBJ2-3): DAMVIQNPRYQVTQFGKPVTLSCSQTLNHNVMYWYQQKSSQAPKLLFHYYDKDFNNEADTPDNFQSRRPNTSFCFLDIRSPGLGDTAMYLCATSRGRAGGTGYTDTQYFGPGTRLTVL.

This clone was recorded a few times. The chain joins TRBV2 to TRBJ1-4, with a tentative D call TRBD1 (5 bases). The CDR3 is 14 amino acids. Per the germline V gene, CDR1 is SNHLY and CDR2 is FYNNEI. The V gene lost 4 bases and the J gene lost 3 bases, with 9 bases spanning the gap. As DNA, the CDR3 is TGTGCCAGCAGTGGCAGGGTGCCTAATGAAAAACTGTTTTTT. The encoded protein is CASSGRVPNEKLFF.

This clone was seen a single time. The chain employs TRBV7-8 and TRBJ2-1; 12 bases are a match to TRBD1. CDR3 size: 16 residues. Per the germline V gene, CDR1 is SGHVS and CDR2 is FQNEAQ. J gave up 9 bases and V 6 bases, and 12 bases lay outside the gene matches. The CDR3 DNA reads TGTGCCAGCAGTTCCGCCGGGACAGGGGGCCTTACTGAGCAGTTCTTC. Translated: CASSSAGTGGLTEQFF.

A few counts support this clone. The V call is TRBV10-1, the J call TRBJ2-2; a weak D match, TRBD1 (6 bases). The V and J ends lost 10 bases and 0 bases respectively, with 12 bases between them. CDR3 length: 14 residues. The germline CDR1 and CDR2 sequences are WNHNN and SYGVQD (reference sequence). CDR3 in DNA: TGCGCCACCCGACAGGCTGCGAACACCGGGGAGCTGTTTTTT. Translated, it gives CATRQAANTGELFF.

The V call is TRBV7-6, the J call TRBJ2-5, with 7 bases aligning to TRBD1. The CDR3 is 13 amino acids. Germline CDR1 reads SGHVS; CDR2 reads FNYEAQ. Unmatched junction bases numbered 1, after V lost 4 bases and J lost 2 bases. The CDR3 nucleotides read TGTGCCAGCAGCTCGGGACAGCAAGAGACCCAGTACTTC. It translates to CASSSGQQETQYF.

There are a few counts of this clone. The CDR3 loop is CASSLKASGGPYQETQYF. The CDR3 nucleotides are TGTGCCAGCAGCTTGAAGGCTAGCGGGGGCCCGTACCAAGAGACCCAGTACTTC. This chain connects TRBV5-5 to TRBJ2-5, with 10 bases fitting TRBD2. The CDR3 totals 18 residues. CDR1 and CDR2 (germline): SGHKS, YYEKEE (reference sequence). The V segment lost 1 base and the J segment 0 bases; nucleotides outside the gene matches: 9.

The CDR3 DNA reads TGTGCCAGCAGCTTAAACAGCGGAGGCCAGGATGAGCAGTTCTTC. It specifies CASSLNSGGQDEQFF. The rearrangement joins TRBV7-3 to TRBJ2-1, with D possibly being TRBD2 (5 bases). There are 15 residues in the CDR3. Germline V gene sequence: CDR1 SGHTA, CDR2 FQGTGA. V lost 1 base and J lost 8, with 15 bases in between.

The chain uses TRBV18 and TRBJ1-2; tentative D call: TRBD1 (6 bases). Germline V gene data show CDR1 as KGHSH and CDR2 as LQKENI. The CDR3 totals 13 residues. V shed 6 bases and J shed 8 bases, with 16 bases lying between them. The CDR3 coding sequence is TGTGCCAGCTCCCCCAACAGGGATTGGGGCTACACCTTC. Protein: CASSPNRDWGYTF. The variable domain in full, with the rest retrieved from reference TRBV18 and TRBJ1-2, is NAGVMQNPRHLVRRRGQEARLRCSPMKGHSHVYWYRQLPEEGLKFMVYLQKENIIDESGMPKERFSAEFPKEGPSILRIQQVVRGDSAAYFCASSPNRDWGYTFGSGTRLTVV.

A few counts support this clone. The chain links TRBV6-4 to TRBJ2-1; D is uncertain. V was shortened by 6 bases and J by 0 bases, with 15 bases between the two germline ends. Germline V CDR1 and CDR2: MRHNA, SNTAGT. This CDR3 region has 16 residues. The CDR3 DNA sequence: TGTGCCAGCAGCTACGATCTTCAGAGCTCCTACAATGAGCAGTTCTTC. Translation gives CASSYDLQSSYNEQFF.

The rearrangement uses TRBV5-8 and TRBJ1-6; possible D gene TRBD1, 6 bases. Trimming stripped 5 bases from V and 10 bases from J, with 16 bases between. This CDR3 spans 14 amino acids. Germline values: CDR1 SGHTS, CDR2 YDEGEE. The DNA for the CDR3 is TGTGCCAGCAGAACAGGGCCTAGGGGGTCACCCCTCCACTTT. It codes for CASRTGPRGSPLHF.

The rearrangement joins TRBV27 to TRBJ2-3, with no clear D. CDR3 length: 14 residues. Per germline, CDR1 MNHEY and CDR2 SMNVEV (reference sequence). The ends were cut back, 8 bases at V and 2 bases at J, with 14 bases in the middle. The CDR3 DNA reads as TGTGCCAGCCGTACGGCCCACTCCACAGATACGCAGTATTTT. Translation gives CASRTAHSTDTQYF.

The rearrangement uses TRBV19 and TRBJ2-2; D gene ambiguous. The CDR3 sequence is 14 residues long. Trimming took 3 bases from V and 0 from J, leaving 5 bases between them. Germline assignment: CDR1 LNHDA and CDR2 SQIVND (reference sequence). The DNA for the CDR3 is TGTGCCAGTAGTATGTGGACGAACACCGGGGAGCTGTTTTTT. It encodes CASSMWTNTGELFF.

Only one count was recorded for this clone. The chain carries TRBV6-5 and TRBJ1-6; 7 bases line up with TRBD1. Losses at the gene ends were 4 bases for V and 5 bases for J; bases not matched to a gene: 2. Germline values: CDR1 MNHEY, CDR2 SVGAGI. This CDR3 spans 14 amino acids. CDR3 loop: CASSSGTDNSPLHF. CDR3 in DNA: TGTGCCAGCAGTTCCGGGACAGATAATTCACCCCTCCACTTT.

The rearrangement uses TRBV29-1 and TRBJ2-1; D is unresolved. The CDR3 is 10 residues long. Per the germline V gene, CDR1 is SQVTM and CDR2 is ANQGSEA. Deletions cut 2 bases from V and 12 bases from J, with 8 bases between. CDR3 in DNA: TGCAGCGTTGAAAAAGCCGGGCAGTTCTTC. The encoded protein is CSVEKAGQFF.

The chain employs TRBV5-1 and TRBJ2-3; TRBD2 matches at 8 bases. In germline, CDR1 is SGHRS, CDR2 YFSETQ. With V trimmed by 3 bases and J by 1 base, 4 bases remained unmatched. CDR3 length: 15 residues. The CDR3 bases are TGCGCCAGCAGCTCGTCAGCGGGGGGCACAGATACGCAGTATTTT. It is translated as CASSSSAGGTDTQYF.

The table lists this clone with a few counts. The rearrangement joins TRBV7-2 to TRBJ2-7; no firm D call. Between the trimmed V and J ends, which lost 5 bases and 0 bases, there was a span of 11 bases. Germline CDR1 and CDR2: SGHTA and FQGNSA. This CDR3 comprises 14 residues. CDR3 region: CASSPRLVSYEQYF. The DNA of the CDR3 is TGTGCCAGCAGCCCCCGACTGGTCTCCTACGAGCAGTACTTC.

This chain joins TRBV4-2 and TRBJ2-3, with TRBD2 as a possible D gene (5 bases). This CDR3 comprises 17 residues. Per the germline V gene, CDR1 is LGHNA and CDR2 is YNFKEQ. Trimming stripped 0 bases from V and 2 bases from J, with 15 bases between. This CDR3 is CASSQDHRTRATDTQYF. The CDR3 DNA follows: TGTGCCAGCAGCCAAGATCACCGAACTAGAGCCACAGATACGCAGTATTTT.

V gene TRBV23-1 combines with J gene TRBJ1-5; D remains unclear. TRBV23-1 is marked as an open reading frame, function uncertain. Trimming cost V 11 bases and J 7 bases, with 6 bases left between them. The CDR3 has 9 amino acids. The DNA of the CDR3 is TGCGCCGAGAGCCAGCCCCAGCATTTT. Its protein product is CAESQPQHF.

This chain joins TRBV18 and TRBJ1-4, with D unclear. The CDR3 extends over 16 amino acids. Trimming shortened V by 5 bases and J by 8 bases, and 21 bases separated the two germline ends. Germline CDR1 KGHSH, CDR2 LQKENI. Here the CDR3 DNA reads TGTGCCAGCTCAATCCGTAATCTGGGAAGGTTGGAAAAACTGTTTTTT. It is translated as CASSIRNLGRLEKLFF.

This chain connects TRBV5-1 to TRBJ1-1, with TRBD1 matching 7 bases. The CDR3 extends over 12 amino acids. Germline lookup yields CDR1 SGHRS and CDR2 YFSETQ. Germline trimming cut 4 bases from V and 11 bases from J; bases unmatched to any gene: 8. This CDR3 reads CASSPPRGEAFF. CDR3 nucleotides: TGCGCCAGCAGCCCCCCCAGGGGGGAGGCTTTCTTT.